This T cell receptor (beta chain) was sequenced for a study of cytomegalovirus exposure and HLA in healthy donors. The primer mix had 60 Vbeta and 13 Jbeta primers. The repertoire was sequenced with immunoSEQ multiplex PCR; TCRdb's copy has only in-frame clones and lacks some. The data hold approximately 170,000 clones, with approximately 81% observed a single time. V was pared by 0 bases and J by 1 base, with 5 bases of the junction left unmatched. The CDR3 totals 16 residues. The germline V gene has CDR1 LGHNT and CDR2 FRNRAP. Only one count was recorded for this clone. Antigen: not known. Regarding the study as a whole: Indistinguishable V segments, including TRBV6-2 and TRBV6-3, were excluded. Overall, some 160 TCR beta chains were annotated as cytomegalovirus-associated.

This receptor was taken from a woman aged 45-60 years in good health and CMV-seronegative. The chain combines TRBV12-5 with TRBJ2-5, with TRBD2 identical over 7 bases. Sequencing was done on a sample of PBMCs. CDR3 nucleotides: TGTGCTAGTGGTTTGGTACTTAGCGGGCTCCAAGAGACCCAGTACTTC. It is translated as CASGLVLSGLQETQYF.